This TCR beta chain was recovered during a study of T cell responses to AZD1222 COVID-19 vaccine. General observations from the study: Baseline testing showed seropositivity in only a handful of AZD1222 recipients.

Clones were sequenced by immunoSEQ multiplex PCR, and TCRdb holds only the in-frame ones, with some missing. The data contain tens of thousands of clones, just over 90% of them singletons. Note on this clone: Antigen: not known.

Trimming removed 3 bases at V and 4 bases at J, with 6 bases between. CDR3 length equals 12 residues. The rearrangement uses TRBV12-3 or TRBV12-4 and TRBJ1-1; D is ambiguous. This clonotype was obtained from an adult who received the AZD1222 COVID-19 vaccine. The sequenced sample was peripheral blood, obtained 28 days after the second AZD1222 dose. In nucleotides, the CDR3 is TGTGCCAGCAGTTTTCGAGGCACTGAAGCTTTCTTT. Translation: CASSFRGTEAFF.